This paragraph covers one T cell receptor (beta chain) sequence. These data come from a study of blood T cell repertoires in COVID-19. Clones were read by immunoSEQ multiplex PCR, and TCRdb kept only the in-frame ones, dropping some. Here the sample spans some 150,000 clones, about 79% being singletons. Per the germline V gene, CDR1 is SGHDN and CDR2 is FVKESK. The CDR3 loop spans 16 amino acids. V shed 3 bases, J shed 4 bases, and the junction held 6 bases outside the gene matches. This TCR was recovered from a woman between 50 and 59 years old in a cohort sampled during active or convalescent COVID-19. The material sequenced was peripheral blood. The rearrangement joins TRBV14 to TRBJ2-2; 9 positions match TRBD2. CDR3 bases: TGTGCCAGCAGCCATAGAGCTAGCGGGGTCACCGGGGAGCTGTTTTTT. Translation: CASSHRASGVTGELFF.